The entry below describes one TCR beta chain. The CDR3 consists of 15 residues. Per germline, CDR1 SGDLS and CDR2 YYNGEE. Unmatched junction bases numbered 9, after V lost 4 bases and J lost 7 bases. This sample was taken from a study of technical replicates of blood from a few donors. Profiling relied on immunoSEQ multiplex PCR, and the TCRdb table lists in-frame clones only, not all of them. In the table there are 56,000 or so clones, just over 90% of which are singletons. The gene calls are TRBV9 and TRBJ2-2; 8 bases are shared with TRBD1. Sequenced input: PBMCs. The sequence was collected from a human donor in good health. Some clones in this sample may be carry-over from other donors' samples. CDR3 amino acids: CASSPRQGAIGELFF. In DNA, the CDR3 is TGTGCCAGCAGCCCACGTCAGGGGGCAATCGGGGAGCTGTTTTTT.